This is a list of T cell receptor beta chains from one sample in a study of neurological immune-mediated disorders. TCRdb re-derived calls from the 5' RACE reads in MiXCR, one entry per CDR3 protein. The sample contains tens of thousands of distinct CDR3 sequences, around 9.7% of which appear only once. Sequenced input: PBMCs. These receptors all stem from a young man in good health. The CDR3 runs from the conserved cysteine through the conserved F or W. D genes are given only for firm matches. Clone sizes are shown as once, few, many or a size class.

d_gene	v_gene	abundance	j_gene	CDR3aa	CDR3nt
-	TRBV6-1	many	TRBJ2-2	CASSPSNTGELFF	TGTGCCAGCAGCCCTTCGAACACCGGGGAGCTGTTTTTT
-	TRBV9	many	TRBJ2-7	CASSPHRALTYEQYF	TGTGCCAGCAGCCCCCATCGGGCCCTGACCTACGAGCAGTACTTC
-	TRBV28	many	TRBJ2-1	CASSSPGPVAYNEQFF	TGTGCCAGCAGCTCGCCTGGTCCGGTCGCCTACAATGAGCAGTTCTTC
-	TRBV5-1	many	TRBJ1-1	CASSLAFLQVNTEAFF	TGCGCCAGCAGCCTCGCCTTTCTCCAGGTGAACACTGAAGCTTTCTTT
TRBD1	TRBV7-9	many	TRBJ2-7	CASGPGQGLFEQYF	TGTGCCAGCGGGCCGGGACAGGGGCTTTTCGAGCAGTACTTC
-	TRBV20-1	many	TRBJ1-2	CSAHRGVDYGYTF	TGCAGTGCCCATAGGGGGGTGGACTATGGCTACACCTTC
TRBD2	TRBV16	many	TRBJ2-7	CASSPESSGSGEEQYF	TGTGCCAGCAGCCCAGAGAGTAGCGGGAGCGGGGAAGAGCAGTACTTC
-	TRBV6-5	many	TRBJ1-1	CASSYSSSANTEAFF	TGTGCCAGCAGTTACTCGTCCTCGGCGAACACTGAAGCTTTCTTT
TRBD1	TRBV4-1	many	TRBJ2-7	CASSQPGQGTYEQYF	TGCGCCAGCAGCCAACCGGGACAGGGAACCTACGAGCAGTACTTC
TRBD1	TRBV7-3	many	TRBJ2-5	CASSQGGRDQETQYF	TGTGCCAGCAGCCAAGGGGGCAGGGACCAAGAGACCCAGTACTTC
-	TRBV29-1	many	TRBJ2-1	CSVGVRPSYNEQFF	TGCAGCGTTGGAGTCCGACCCTCCTACAATGAGCAGTTCTTC
TRBD1	TRBV7-6	many	TRBJ1-1	CASSLETGVATEAFF	TGTGCCAGCAGCTTAGAGACAGGGGTAGCGACTGAAGCTTTCTTT
-	TRBV28	many	TRBJ2-7	CASSSPPQSYEQYF	TGTGCCAGCAGTAGCCCCCCGCAGTCCTACGAGCAGTACTTC
-	TRBV12-3/TRBV12-4	many	TRBJ2-6	CASSLIPSGANVLTF	TGTGCCAGCAGTTTAATCCCCTCTGGGGCCAACGTCCTGACTTTC
-	TRBV10-3	many	TRBJ1-6	CAMQGSNNSPLHF	TGTGCCATGCAGGGGAGTAATAATTCACCCCTCCACTTT
TRBD2	TRBV12-3/TRBV12-4	many	TRBJ2-7	CASSPGLAWGYEQYF	TGTGCCAGCAGCCCCGGACTAGCGTGGGGATACGAGCAGTACTTC
-	TRBV5-1	many	TRBJ1-6	CASSRNPLGDSPLHF	TGCGCCAGCAGCCGAAATCCTTTAGGTGATTCACCCCTCCACTTT
-	TRBV20-1	many	TRBJ2-7	CSANTGKDYEQYF	TGCAGTGCTAATACCGGGAAGGACTACGAGCAGTACTTC